The 15 T cell receptor beta chains below all came from one sample that was sequenced in a study of neurological immune-mediated disorders. Time point denoted: longitudinal time-point 3. Each CDR3 protein gets one entry after TCRdb re-called the 5' RACE reads with MiXCR. The sample includes roughly 100,000 distinct CDR3 sequences, 11% of them seen just once. The sample consisted of PBMCs. The source is a female donor with HTLV-1-associated myelopathy (HAM/TSP).

This clonotype was detected many times. CDR3 residues: CAISAVLNEQFF. The CDR3 nucleotides read TGTGCCATCAGTGCCGTCCTCAATGAGCAGTTCTTC. J is TRBJ2-1 and V is TRBV10-3; D gene ambiguous. V lost 4 bases to trimming and J lost 6 bases, with 7 bases between them. This CDR3 has 12 residues. Germline V gene data show CDR1 as ENHRY and CDR2 as SYGVKD.

This clonotype has a count of ten or more. This chain links TRBV20-1 with TRBJ2-3; unclear D gene. Germline lookup yields CDR1 DFQATT and CDR2 SNEGSKA (reference sequence). With 5 bases removed from V and 2 bases from J, the gap between germline ends came to 5 bases. The CDR3 covers 11 residues. The CDR3 spells CSARTTDTQYF. In DNA form, the CDR3 reads TGCAGTGCTCGGACCACAGATACGCAGTATTTT.

This clonotype was observed at least ten times. The chain recombines TRBV5-1 with TRBJ1-1, with D maybe TRBD1 (5 bases). V was cut by 0 bases and J by 8 bases, with 11 bases left in between. CDR3 length equals 13 residues. Per the germline V gene, CDR1 is SGHRS and CDR2 is YFSETQ. CDR3 coding DNA: TGCGCCAGCAGCTTGGAATTGGGGGGGGAAGCTTTCTTT. Its protein product is CASSLELGGEAFF.

At least ten counts were recorded for this clonotype. The chain couples TRBV20-1 to TRBJ2-7, with D possibly called TRBD1 or TRBD2 (6 bases each). CDR3 length equals 17 residues. Deletions cut 7 bases from V and 4 bases from J, with 29 bases between. In germline, CDR1 is DFQATT, CDR2 SNEGSKA (reference sequence). CDR3 nucleotide sequence: TGCAGTGGGAGGGGGGAAGGTCCCAGGTCGAACCGGTACGAGCAGTACTTC. Translated: CSGRGEGPRSNRYEQYF.

This clonotype was counted at least ten times. The J gene is TRBJ2-7, the V gene TRBV5-1; D is possibly TRBD1 (5 bases). This CDR3 region has 15 residues. The germline CDR1 and CDR2 sequences are SGHRS and YFSETQ. V was trimmed by 1 base and J by 6 bases, leaving 17 bases between them. In DNA, the CDR3 is TGCGCCAGCAGCTTGCTAGGCAGGGTGACGGGCGAGCAGTACTTC. This sequence encodes CASSLLGRVTGEQYF.

This clonotype was seen at least ten times. The rearrangement joins TRBV5-1 to TRBJ2-5; unclear D gene. Germline V gives CDR1 SGHRS, CDR2 YFSETQ. Trimming stripped 5 bases from V and 5 bases from J, with 13 bases between. The length of the CDR3 is 13 residues. The CDR3 region is CASSKVQRETQYF. DNA for the CDR3: TGCGCCAGCAGTAAAGTGCAACGGGAGACCCAGTACTTC.

This clonotype was seen repeatedly, ten times or more. The genes are TRBV5-1 and TRBJ2-2; D is ambiguous. CDR3 length: 17 residues. The ends were cut back, 3 bases at V and 0 bases at J, with 15 bases in the middle. Germline-derived CDR1 and CDR2 are SGHRS and YFSETQ. CDR3 sequence: CASSSDPSGANTGELFF. The DNA of the CDR3 is TGCGCCAGCAGCTCGGATCCCTCAGGCGCGAACACCGGGGAGCTGTTTTTT.

The chain couples TRBV5-1 to TRBJ2-3; 8 bases align to TRBD1. Germline V gene sequence: CDR1 SGHRS, CDR2 YFSETQ. The CDR3 consists of 14 residues. V lost 4 bases and J lost 2; bases outside the gene matches: 3. CDR3 sequence: CASSRTGTTDTQYF. DNA of the CDR3: TGCGCCAGCAGCCGGACAGGGACCACAGATACGCAGTATTTT.

Comment on this clonotype: A read error may produce the germline difference seen at one junction end. The V call is TRBV7-9, the J call TRBJ2-4; 12 nucleotides agree with TRBD2. The CDR3 covers 19 residues. The germline V gene encodes CDR1 SEHNR and CDR2 FQNEAQ (reference sequence). CDR3 amino acids: CASSLPSQELAGGRYIKYF. The CDR3 DNA sequence: TGTGCAAGCAGCCTACCCTCTCAAGAACTAGCGGGGGGCAGGTACATTAAGTACTTC.

This clonotype was found many times. The CDR3 reads CSALPGGGQETQYF. The CDR3 region has the DNA TGCAGTGCCCTCCCGGGGGGGGGTCAAGAGACCCAGTACTTC. The chain combines TRBV20-1 with TRBJ2-5; TRBD2 agrees at 8 bases. Germline trimming cut 6 bases from V and 2 bases from J; bases unmatched to any gene: 8. This CDR3 comprises 14 residues. The V gene's germline CDR1 is DFQATT and CDR2 SNEGSKA (reference sequence).

This clonotype has just a few counts. The gene calls are TRBV5-8 and TRBJ2-1; 15 bases are a match to TRBD2. The CDR3 extends over 18 amino acids. V lost 4 bases and J lost 9; bases outside the gene matches: 14. Germline V gene lookup returns CDR1 SGHTS and CDR2 YDEGEE. CDR3 in amino acids: CASSTGTSGGKGVREQFF. The CDR3 DNA sequence: TGTGCCAGCAGCACCGGGACTAGCGGGGGGAAGGGAGTTCGTGAGCAGTTCTTC.

Note on this clonotype: One end of the junction varies from germline; a read error may be responsible. The gene calls are TRBV12-3 or TRBV12-4 and TRBJ1-1; 9 bases fit TRBD1. CDR3 length: 15 amino acids. The CDR3: CASNHRQGENSEAFF. The CDR3 DNA reads TGTGCCAGCAACCATAGACAGGGGGAGAACTCTGAAGCTTTCTTT.

This clonotype was detected many times. The chain couples TRBV28 to TRBJ1-5; 8 bases agree with TRBD1. V lost 3 bases to trimming and J lost 11 bases; unmatched junction nucleotides: 21. There are 18 residues in the CDR3. CDR1 is MDHEN, CDR2 SYDVKM, per germline. In DNA form, the CDR3 reads TGTGCCAGCAGTTTGGTGTCGTTAGACAGGGGAGAACTGGGGTCCCAGCATTTT. Translating gives CASSLVSLDRGELGSQHF.

This clonotype was seen at least ten times. The V call is TRBV20-1, the J call TRBJ2-2, with 14 nucleotides matching TRBD2. CDR1 and CDR2 from the germline V gene are DFQATT and SNEGSKA (reference sequence). CDR3 length: 16 amino acids. Trimming removed 3 bases from V and 4 bases from J; junction bases left unmatched: 4. CDR3 sequence: CSARPGTSGGTGELFF. The CDR3 region has the DNA TGCAGTGCTAGGCCCGGGACTAGCGGGGGCACCGGGGAGCTGTTTTTT.

This clonotype was detected many times. The chain couples TRBV5-1 to TRBJ2-7; D is unresolved. Trimming removed 4 bases from V and 0 bases from J, with 11 bases in between. The CDR3 runs to 14 residues. CDR1 is SGHRS, CDR2 YFSETQ, per germline. For the CDR3, the DNA is TGCGCCAGCAGCCGCCGGACGGGCTCCTACGAGCAGTACTTC. Translating it yields CASSRRTGSYEQYF.